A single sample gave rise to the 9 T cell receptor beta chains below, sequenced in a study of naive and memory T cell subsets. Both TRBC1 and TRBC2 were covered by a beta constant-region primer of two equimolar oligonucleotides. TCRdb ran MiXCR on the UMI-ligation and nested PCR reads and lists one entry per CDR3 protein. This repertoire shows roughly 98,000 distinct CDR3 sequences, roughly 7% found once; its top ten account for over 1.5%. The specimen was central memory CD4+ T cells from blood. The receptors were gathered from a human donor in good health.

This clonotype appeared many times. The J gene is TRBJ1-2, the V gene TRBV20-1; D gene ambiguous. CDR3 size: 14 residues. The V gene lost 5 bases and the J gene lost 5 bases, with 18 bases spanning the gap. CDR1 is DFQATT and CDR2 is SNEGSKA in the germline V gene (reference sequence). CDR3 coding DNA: TGCAGTGCTGCCCCGGACGGTCGGAAATATGGCTACACCTTC. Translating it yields CSAAPDGRKYGYTF.

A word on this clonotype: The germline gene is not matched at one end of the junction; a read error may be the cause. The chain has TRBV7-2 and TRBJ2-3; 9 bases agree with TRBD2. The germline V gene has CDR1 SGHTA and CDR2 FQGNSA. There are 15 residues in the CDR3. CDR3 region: CASSLAGPIADTQYF. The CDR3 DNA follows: TGTGCCAGCAGCCTAGCGGGGCCCATAGCAGATACGCAGTATTTT.

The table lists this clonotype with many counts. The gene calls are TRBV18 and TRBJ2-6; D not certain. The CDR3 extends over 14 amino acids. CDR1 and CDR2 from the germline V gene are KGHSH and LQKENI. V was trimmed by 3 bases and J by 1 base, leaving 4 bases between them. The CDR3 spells CASSPPSGANVLTF. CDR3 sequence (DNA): TGTGCCAGCTCACCCCCTTCTGGGGCCAACGTCCTGACTTTC. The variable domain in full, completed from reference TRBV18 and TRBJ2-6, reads NAGVMQNPRHLVRRRGQEARLRCSPMKGHSHVYWYRQLPEEGLKFMVYLQKENIIDESGMPKERFSAEFPKEGPSILRIQQVVRGDSAAYFCASSPPSGANVLTFGAGSRLTVL.

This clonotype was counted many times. This CDR3 reads CASSQVKWPGGADTQYF. CDR3 bases: TGCGCCAGCAGCCAAGTTAAGTGGCCGGGGGGCGCAGATACGCAGTATTTT. This chain connects TRBV4-1 to TRBJ2-3; the D gene is possibly TRBD2 (7 bases). Germline CDR1 is MGHRA and CDR2 is YSYEKL. With 1 base removed from V and 4 bases from J, the gap between germline ends came to 18 bases. The CDR3 consists of 17 residues.

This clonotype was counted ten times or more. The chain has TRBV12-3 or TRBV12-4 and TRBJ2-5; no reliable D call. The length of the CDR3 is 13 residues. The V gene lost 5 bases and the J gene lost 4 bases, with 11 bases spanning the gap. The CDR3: CASSIGRIETQYF. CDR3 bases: TGTGCCAGCAGTATAGGACGGATAGAGACCCAGTACTTC.

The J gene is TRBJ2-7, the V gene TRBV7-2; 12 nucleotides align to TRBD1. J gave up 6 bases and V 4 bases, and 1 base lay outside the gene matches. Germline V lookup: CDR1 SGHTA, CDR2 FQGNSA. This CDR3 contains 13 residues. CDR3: CASSWDRGREQYF. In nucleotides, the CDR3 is TGTGCCAGCAGCTGGGACAGGGGGCGCGAGCAGTACTTC.

The CDR3 loop reads CASSSRGTGELFF. As DNA, the CDR3 is TGTGCCAGTAGTTCCAGGGGGACCGGGGAGCTGTTTTTT. The V gene is TRBV19, the J gene TRBJ2-2, with TRBD1 identical over 7 bases. CDR1 and CDR2 (germline): LNHDA, SQIVND (reference sequence). This CDR3 contains 13 residues. J lost 5 bases, V lost 5 bases, and 2 bases had no gene match.

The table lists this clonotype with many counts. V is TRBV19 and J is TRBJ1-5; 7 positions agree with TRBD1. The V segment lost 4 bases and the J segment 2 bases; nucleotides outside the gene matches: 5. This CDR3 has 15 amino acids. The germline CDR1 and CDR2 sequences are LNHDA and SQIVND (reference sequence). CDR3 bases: TGTGCCAGTAGTAGGGGGACAGCGGGCAATCAGCCCCAGCATTTT. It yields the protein CASSRGTAGNQPQHF.

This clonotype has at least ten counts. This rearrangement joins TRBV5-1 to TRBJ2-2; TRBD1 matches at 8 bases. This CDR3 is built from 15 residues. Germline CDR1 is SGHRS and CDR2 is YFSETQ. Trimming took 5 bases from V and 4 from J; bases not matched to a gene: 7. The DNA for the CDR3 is TGCGCCAGCAGACCTGGGACAGGACCCACCGGGGAGCTGTTTTTT. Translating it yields CASRPGTGPTGELFF.